This T cell receptor (beta chain) was sequenced in a study of CD8+CD57+ T cells in acquired aplastic anemia. About the research overall: Sorting CD4+ and CD8+ cells gave DNA averaging approximately 3 ug.

CD8+CD57+ cell expansion, shown by flow cytometry, had occurred in the patients selected for sequencing. Severe acquired aplastic anemia was present in all patients. In this sample, this clonotype turned up many times. Researchers used genomic DNA as the template to profile TCR beta VDJ and CDR3. TCRdb passed the reads through MiXCR, listing each CDR3 protein once. The data show 120,000 or so distinct CDR3 sequences, with roughly 40% seen just once and about 2.6% held by the top ten. Deletions cut 2 bases from V and 6 bases from J, with 12 bases between. The germline V gene has CDR1 SGHKS and CDR2 YYEKEE (reference sequence). The CDR3 sequence is 13 residues long.

The sequenced material came from sorted CD4+, CD8+, or CD8+CD57+ T cells (not recorded which) from PBMCs. This TCR came from a human donor with aplastic anemia. The chain combines TRBV5-5 with TRBJ2-7, with a tentative D call TRBD1 (6 bases). In DNA form, the CDR3 reads TGTGCCAGCAGCTTTAGACAGGTACGCGAGCAGTACTTC. As protein: CASSFRQVREQYF.